This TCR beta chain was sequenced during a study of blood T cell repertoires in COVID-19. Study-level information: The analysed material was cDNA or gDNA that came from T cells, B-cell-depleted T cells, or PBMCs.

In the original workflow: From reference gene primer amplification, estimates of nucleated cell counts were derived. The method was immunoSEQ multiplex PCR; TCRdb's version includes in-frame clones alone and lacks a portion of them. That table furnishes V, J and clone size, whereas the DNA furnished D and trimming. Among some 240,000 clones listed, about 85% were seen once. The CDR3 loop spans 14 amino acids. V was pared by 2 bases and J by 0 bases, with 8 bases between. Looked up from germline, CDR1 is SNHLY and CDR2 is FYNNEI. Clinical history as reported by participants underpinned cohort assignment. The study recruited exposed participants who had met a COVID-19 case within 2 weeks before entry.

V is TRBV2 and J is TRBJ2-7; unclear D gene. The sequencing sample was made of PBMCs or T cells enriched from blood (not recorded which). The source is a woman in her fifties or sixties who had been exposed to COVID-19. The CDR3 nucleotides read TGTGCCAGCAGTGAACAACCTAGCTCCTACGAGCAGTACTTC. Protein: CASSEQPSSYEQYF.